Presented here are 9 T cell receptor beta chains from one specimen sequenced in a study of blood T cells in healthy people across ages. A second roughly 6 to 12 cycle PCR used barcoded and J-beta primers. TCRdb processed the 5' RACE reads anew with MiXCR; each CDR3 protein has one entry. The sample holds approximately 800,000 distinct CDR3 sequences, around 36% seen once. Input material: blood. The receptors come from a young man in good health.

V and J are TRBV12-5 and TRBJ2-2; 13 nucleotides agree with TRBD2. The ends lost 0 bases at V and 7 bases at J; junction bases unmatched: 8. Germline CDR1 is LGHNT and CDR2 is FRNRAP. There are 18 residues in the CDR3. This chain's CDR3 is CASGLVRTSGGANGELFF. The CDR3 region has the DNA TGTGCTAGTGGTTTGGTCCGAACTAGCGGGGGGGCGAACGGGGAGCTGTTTTTT.

The chain has TRBV9 and TRBJ1-1, with D hard to call. Germline loops: CDR1 SGDLS, CDR2 YYNGEE. The CDR3 runs to 15 residues. Trimming took off 0 bases at V and 0 bases at J, with 9 bases between the two ends. The CDR3: CASSVGPDMNTEAFF. The CDR3 DNA reads TGTGCCAGCAGCGTAGGGCCAGACATGAACACTGAAGCTTTCTTT.

The chain employs TRBV21-1 and TRBJ2-5. TRBV21-1 is tagged as a pseudogene. There are 14 residues in the CDR3. The CDR3 loop reads CASSKELPIKTQYF. CDR3 nucleotide sequence: TGTGCCAGCAGCAAAGAGCTCCCAATAAAGACCCAGTACTTC.

The V call is TRBV11-2, the J call TRBJ2-7; D tentatively reads TRBD1 or TRBD2 (5 bases each). The V and J ends lost 0 bases and 6 bases respectively, with 15 bases between them. The CDR3 runs to 15 residues. Germline CDR1 is SGHAT and CDR2 is FQNNGV. The CDR3 nucleotides read TGTGCCAGCAGCTTAGATCAGCTCATGAGGGGCGAGCAGTACTTC. This codes for CASSLDQLMRGEQYF.

The CDR3 DNA reads as TGTGCCAGCAGCCAAGATTCAAGTTGGAGGCACAATGAGCAGTTCTTC. Its protein is CASSQDSSWRHNEQFF. The rearrangement joins TRBV4-2 to TRBJ2-1; possibly TRBD2 for D (5 bases). Between the trimmed V and J ends, which lost 0 bases and 5 bases, there was a span of 14 bases. The germline CDR1 and CDR2 sequences are LGHNA and YNFKEQ. The CDR3 spans 16 residues.

The chain joins TRBV20-1 to TRBJ2-3; 12 bases agree with TRBD2. The ends lost 5 bases at V and 4 bases at J; junction bases unmatched: 13. Germline V lookup: CDR1 DFQATT, CDR2 SNEGSKA (reference sequence). There are 17 residues in the CDR3. The CDR3 DNA sequence: TGCAGTGCTCGGAGACTAGCGGGGGCCGGCAGTGCAGATACGCAGTATTTT. It encodes CSARRLAGAGSADTQYF.

Regarding this clonotype: The germline gene is not matched at one end of the junction; a read error may be the cause. The chain carries TRBV4-3 and TRBJ1-6, with D perhaps TRBD1 (6 bases). Looked up from germline, CDR1 is LGHNA and CDR2 is YSLEER. This CDR3 spans 14 amino acids. CDR3 sequence (DNA): TGCGCCAGCAGACAGGGACGCTATAATTCACCCCCCCACTTT. This codes for CASRQGRYNSPPHF.

The sample holds a few counts of this clonotype. The chain has TRBV20-1 and TRBJ2-3; D unclear. Germline CDR1 and CDR2: DFQATT and SNEGSKA (reference sequence). CDR3 size: 16 residues. The germline V and J ends were trimmed by 0 bases and 0 bases, with 13 bases remaining between them. CDR3 coding DNA: TGCAGTGCTAGAGATCTCGTCAAGCCTAGCACAGATACGCAGTATTTT. Protein sequence: CSARDLVKPSTDTQYF.

This clonotype was seen more than once but under ten times. V and J are TRBV21-1 and TRBJ1-1; the D call TRBD1 from the table was never checked on the DNA. TRBV21-1 is a listed pseudogene. The CDR3 runs to 16 residues. The CDR3 sequence: CASSKRDRPENTEAFF. DNA for the CDR3: TGTGCCAGCAGCAAAAGGGACAGGCCCGAGAACACTGAAGCTTTCTTT.